One and the same sample provided the 13 T cell receptor beta chains below, sequenced in a study of cytomegalovirus exposure and HLA in healthy donors. In the PCR, 60 Vbeta and 13 Jbeta primers were used. Method: immunoSEQ multiplex PCR; TCRdb's copy keeps in-frame clones and lacks some. The table records 190,000 or so clones, around 86% of them present only once. The sample consisted of PBMCs. Source of these receptors: a man in his forties or fifties in good health and CMV-seronegative.

The J gene is TRBJ1-6, the V gene TRBV7-2; possibly TRBD1 for D (6 bases). Per the germline V gene, CDR1 is SGHTA and CDR2 is FQGNSA. The CDR3 totals 14 residues. V lost 3 bases to trimming and J lost 5 bases, with 8 bases between them. For the CDR3, the DNA is TGTGCCAGCAGCTTCAGGGGAAATAATTCACCCCTCCACTTT. This translates into CASSFRGNNSPLHF. The full variable domain, its missing parts supplied by reference TRBV7-2 and TRBJ1-6, is GAGVSQSPSNKVTEKGKDVELRCDPISGHTALYWYRQSLGQGLEFLIYFQGNSAPDKSGLPSDRFSAERTGGSVSTLTIQRTQQEDSAVYLCASSFRGNNSPLHFGNGTRLTVT.

The rearrangement uses TRBV27 and TRBJ1-6; no clear D gene. This CDR3 has 15 residues. Germline CDR1 is MNHEY and CDR2 is SMNVEV (reference sequence). V dropped 1 base and J dropped 4 bases, with 8 bases sitting between them. CDR3 loop: CASSLLGPYNSPLHF. The CDR3 coding sequence is TGTGCCAGCAGTTTATTGGGCCCTTATAATTCACCCCTCCACTTT.

The DNA of the CDR3 is TGTGCCAGCAGCCATGGTAGCGGGGGGGTTACCTACGAGCAGTACTTC. This sequence encodes CASSHGSGGVTYEQYF. The chain uses TRBV4-2 and TRBJ2-7, with 11 bases identical to TRBD2. This CDR3 is 16 amino acids long. Germline lookup yields CDR1 LGHNA and CDR2 YNFKEQ. Trimming removed 3 bases from V and 2 bases from J; junction bases left unmatched: 6.

This chain joins TRBV7-2 and TRBJ2-7; TRBD1 is a possible D gene (6 bases). This CDR3 comprises 15 residues. The V end was cut by 5 bases, the J end by 5 bases, with 19 bases between. Germline CDR1 and CDR2: SGHTA and FQGNSA. The CDR3: CASSPWDNLRDEQYF. CDR3 nucleotide sequence: TGTGCCAGCAGCCCGTGGGACAATCTCCGAGACGAGCAGTACTTC.

The gene calls are TRBV5-1 and TRBJ1-2; 10 positions agree with TRBD1. The CDR3 runs 13 residues. Germline lookup yields CDR1 SGHRS and CDR2 YFSETQ. With V trimmed by 4 bases and J by 6 bases, 3 bases remained unmatched. The CDR3 DNA reads as TGCGCCAGCAGCCAAGGGACAGGGGATGGCTACACCTTC. Translating gives CASSQGTGDGYTF.

V is TRBV5-6 and J is TRBJ2-5; the match to TRBD2 covers 8 bases. The V gene end was trimmed by 7 bases and the J gene end by 2 bases; junction bases not matched to a gene: 19. CDR1 and CDR2 from the germline V gene are SGHDT and YYEEEE. The CDR3 has 18 amino acids. The CDR3 sequence is CASVLQKNPTSVQETQYF. CDR3 DNA: TGTGCCAGCGTGCTGCAAAAAAACCCGACTAGCGTACAAGAGACCCAGTACTTC. Based on the CDR3 plus reference TRBV5-6 and TRBJ2-5, the full variable domain is DAGVTQSPTHLIKTRGQQVTLRCSPKSGHDTVSWYQQALGQGPQFIFQYYEEEERQRGNFPDRFSGHQFPNYSSELNVNALLLGDSALYLCASVLQKNPTSVQETQYFGPGTRLLVL.

The gene calls are TRBV14 and TRBJ2-3, with 7 bases aligning to TRBD1. Unmatched junction bases numbered 11, after V lost 4 bases and J lost 13 bases. In germline, CDR1 is SGHDN, CDR2 FVKESK. This CDR3 comprises 13 residues. CDR3 amino acids: CASSRLPGTDKYF. The CDR3 DNA follows: TGTGCCAGCAGCCGATTACCCGGGACAGACAAGTATTTT.

The rearrangement joins TRBV29-1 to TRBJ1-4; tentative D call: TRBD1 (5 bases). Trimming left V 2 bases short and J 8 bases short, with 12 bases between. The CDR3 has 13 amino acids. From germline, CDR1 is SQVTM and CDR2 ANQGSEA. The CDR3 loop is CSVEWGNGEKLFF. DNA of the CDR3: TGCAGCGTTGAATGGGGCAACGGAGAAAAACTGTTTTTT. The full variable domain, completed using reference TRBV29-1 and TRBJ1-4, is SAVISQKPSRDICQRGTSLTIQCQVDSQVTMMFWYRQQPGQSLTLIATANQGSEATYESGFVIDKFPISRPNLTFSTLTVSNMSPEDSSIYLCSVEWGNGEKLFFGSGTQLSVL.

The rearrangement joins TRBV27 to TRBJ2-7; 9 bases are shared with TRBD2. Germline CDR1 is MNHEY and CDR2 is SMNVEV (reference sequence). V lost 6 bases to trimming and J lost 4 bases; unmatched junction nucleotides: 10. CDR3 size: 15 residues. CDR3 in DNA: TGTGCCAGCAGCCCCCCGGGCGGGAGGGGGTACGAGCAGTACTTC. This encodes CASSPPGGRGYEQYF.

CDR3 in amino acids: CASSYHGTAYEQYF. CDR3 in DNA: TGTGCCAGCAGTTACCACGGGACAGCCTACGAGCAGTACTTC. The chain has TRBV6-6 and TRBJ2-7; TRBD1 matches at 7 bases. The trim removed 2 bases at V and 2 bases at J, leaving 3 bases unmatched. This CDR3 has 14 amino acids. Germline CDR1 and CDR2: MNHNY and SVGAGI (reference sequence).

This clone was detected only once. The chain couples TRBV21-1 to TRBJ1-6; the table names TRBD1, a call not compared with the DNA. TRBV21-1 is designated a pseudogene. The CDR3 consists of 14 residues. The CDR3 DNA sequence: TGTGCCAGCAGCAAAGTACAGAATAGATCACCCCTCCACTTT. This codes for CASSKVQNRSPLHF.

The gene calls are TRBV7-2 and TRBJ2-1; possible D gene TRBD2, 6 bases. V shed 1 base and J shed 9 bases, with 10 bases lying between them. This CDR3 is 13 amino acids long. The V gene's germline CDR1 is SGHTA and CDR2 FQGNSA. The CDR3 protein is CASSLEVGGEQFF. The CDR3 region has the DNA TGTGCCAGCAGCTTAGAGGTGGGAGGTGAGCAGTTCTTC.

This clone has a handful of counts. The chain combines TRBV27 with TRBJ1-4; a possible D gene is TRBD1 (6 bases). CDR3 length: 18 amino acids. The germline V gene has CDR1 MNHEY and CDR2 SMNVEV (reference sequence). V was trimmed by 7 bases and J by 10 bases, leaving 31 bases between them. This CDR3 is CASKETMARGFDTGKLFF. CDR3 bases: TGTGCCAGCAAGGAGACAATGGCCAGGGGCTTTGACACTGGAAAACTGTTTTTT.